One sample yielded the 3 T cell receptor beta chains listed below, sequenced in a study of PD-L1 blockade in urothelial cancer (dated by TCRdb to 2016 to 2017). Library construction relied on the immunoSEQ multiplex PCR assay. Here the immuneACCESS table is served through TCRdb, limited to in-frame sequences with V and J called. Missing clones are a known gap in these copies; in checked studies unresolved V genes cover under half, and the rest lacks a known reason. The sample yields about 110,000 clones; approximately 85% were counted once. 2% to 3% of the sample goes to the ten largest clones. Here the sequenced sample was PBMCs, taken around atezolizumab (anti-PD-L1) treatment. The origin of the receptors is a man aged 50-60 years with urothelial cancer.

This clone was counted once. CDR3 in amino acids: CASRPRTGNNQPQHF. CDR3 DNA: TGTGCCAGCAGACCTAGGACAGGGAACAATCAGCCCCAGCATTTT. This chain uses TRBV2 with TRBJ1-5; 8 bases match TRBD1. The CDR3 consists of 15 residues. The germline V gene encodes CDR1 SNHLY and CDR2 FYNNEI. J was trimmed by 3 bases and V by 6 bases; bases with no gene match: 7.

The chain combines TRBV20-1 with TRBJ2-1; no clear D. Trimming cost V 0 bases and J 8 bases, with 5 bases left between them. CDR1 and CDR2 from the germline V gene are DFQATT and SNEGSKA (reference sequence). The CDR3 contains 11 residues. In DNA, the CDR3 is TGCAGTGCTAGAGATCTCCATGAGCAGTTCTTC. As protein: CSARDLHEQFF.

This sequence joins TRBV18 and TRBJ2-1; 8 bases agree with TRBD2. CDR3 length: 16 amino acids. J gave up 4 bases and V 0 bases, and 5 bases lay outside the gene matches. The germline V gene has CDR1 KGHSH and CDR2 LQKENI. The CDR3 region is CASSPPGREEYNEQFF. Here the CDR3 DNA reads TGTGCCAGCTCACCACCGGGGCGGGAGGAATACAATGAGCAGTTCTTC.